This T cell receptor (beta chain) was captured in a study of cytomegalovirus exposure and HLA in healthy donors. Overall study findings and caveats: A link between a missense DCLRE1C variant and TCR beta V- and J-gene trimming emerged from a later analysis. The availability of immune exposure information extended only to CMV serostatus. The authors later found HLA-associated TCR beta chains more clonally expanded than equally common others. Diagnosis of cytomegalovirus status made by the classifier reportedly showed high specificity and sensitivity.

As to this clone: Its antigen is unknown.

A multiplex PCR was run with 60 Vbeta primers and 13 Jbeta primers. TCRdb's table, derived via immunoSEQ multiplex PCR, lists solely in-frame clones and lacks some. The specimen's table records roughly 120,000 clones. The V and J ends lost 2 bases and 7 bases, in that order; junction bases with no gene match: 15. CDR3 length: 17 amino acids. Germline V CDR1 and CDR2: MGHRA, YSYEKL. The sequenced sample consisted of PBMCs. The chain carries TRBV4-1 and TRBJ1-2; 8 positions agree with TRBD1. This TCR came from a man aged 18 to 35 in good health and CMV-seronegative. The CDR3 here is CASSQKGRTGLFTGYTF. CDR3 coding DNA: TGCGCCAGCAGCCAAAAGGGTCGGACAGGGCTATTTACTGGCTACACCTTC.